These 28 T cell receptor beta chains originate from one sample sequenced in a study of T-cell reconstitution after alpha-beta-depleted transplantation in children. The library targeted TCRbeta and was prepared with unique molecular identifiers. MiXCR, applied by TCRdb to the PCR reads, yields one record per CDR3 protein. The table lists about 220,000 distinct CDR3 sequences, approximately 15% of them singletons. The sequences come from PBMCs, mostly from graft donor cells, collected 360 days after TCRalphabeta/CD19-depleted stem cell transplant. The receptors were gathered from a male patient between 2 and 15 years old who had a stem cell transplant for acute lymphoblastic leukemia, so the T cells may come from the graft donor.

The rearrangement joins TRBV21-1 to TRBJ2-1; the D call in the table, TRBD2, was not verified against the DNA. TRBV21-1 represents a pseudogene. The CDR3 contains 10 residues. CDR3 DNA sequence: TGTGCCAGCGGGCCCACACGGCAGTTCTTC. This gives the protein CASGPTRQFF.

The chain carries TRBV10-3 and TRBJ2-5, with unresolved D. Trimming removed 4 bases from V and 1 base from J, with 7 bases in between. Germline CDR1 is ENHRY and CDR2 is SYGVKD. CDR3 length: 13 amino acids. CDR3 protein: CAISGRIQETQYF. The CDR3 nucleotides read TGTGCCATCAGTGGACGGATCCAAGAGACCCAGTACTTC.

V gene TRBV19 combines with J gene TRBJ1-4, with no clear D. This CDR3 has 14 amino acids. Germline values: CDR1 LNHDA, CDR2 SQIVND (reference sequence). V dropped 0 bases and J dropped 0 bases, with 2 bases sitting between them. CDR3: CASSIETTNEKLFF. The CDR3 DNA reads TGTGCCAGTAGTATAGAGACAACTAATGAAAAACTGTTTTTT.

The chain recombines TRBV6-2 or TRBV6-3 with TRBJ2-1, with 7 bases fitting TRBD2. CDR1 is MNHEY and CDR2 is SVGEGT in the germline V gene. The V gene end was trimmed by 7 bases and the J gene end by 3 bases; junction bases not matched to a gene: 9. CDR3 length: 15 amino acids. This CDR3 reads CASNRARGGYNEQFF. The CDR3, as DNA: TGTGCCAGCAATCGAGCTCGCGGGGGCTACAATGAGCAGTTCTTC.

This chain uses TRBV18 with TRBJ1-1; D ambiguous. Germline-derived CDR1 and CDR2 are KGHSH and LQKENI. V was cut by 3 bases and J by 1 base, with 15 bases left in between. This CDR3 comprises 16 residues. The CDR3: CASSPTVEPWNTEAFF. CDR3 bases: TGTGCCAGCTCACCGACGGTCGAGCCCTGGAACACTGAAGCTTTCTTT.

The rearrangement joins TRBV4-3 to TRBJ2-6, with no clear D. The CDR3 consists of 18 residues. V lost 0 bases to trimming and J lost 0 bases, with 12 bases between them. CDR1 is LGHNA and CDR2 is YSLEER in the germline V gene. Here the CDR3 reads CASSQDPHPLSGANVLTF. Written as DNA, the CDR3 is TGCGCCAGCAGCCAAGATCCTCATCCCCTCTCTGGGGCCAACGTCCTGACTTTC.

This sequence joins TRBV12-3 or TRBV12-4 and TRBJ1-5; D not resolved. V gave up 4 bases and J gave up 13 bases, with 14 bases separating them. This CDR3 has 12 amino acids. CDR3 residues: CASSSTTYRQHF. CDR3 coding DNA: TGTGCCAGCAGTTCCACCACCTATAGACAGCATTTT.

The rearrangement joins TRBV5-1 to TRBJ2-7; D possibly corresponds to TRBD2 (5 bases). From germline, CDR1 is SGHRS and CDR2 YFSETQ. There are 14 residues in the CDR3. Trimming took off 2 bases at V and 1 base at J, with 10 bases between the two ends. CDR3 coding DNA: TGCGCCAGCAGCTTTCGTGAGGGTTCCTACGAGCAGTACTTC. This sequence encodes CASSFREGSYEQYF.

This clonotype was picked up many times. The V gene is TRBV9, the J gene TRBJ2-2; tentatively, D is TRBD1 (7 bases). Germline loops: CDR1 SGDLS, CDR2 YYNGEE. Deletions cut 7 bases from V and 3 bases from J, with 10 bases between. CDR3 length equals 13 residues. CDR3 residues: CASQGDYTGELFF. CDR3 in DNA: TGTGCCAGCCAGGGGGACTACACCGGGGAGCTGTTTTTT.

V is TRBV20-1 and J is TRBJ2-7, with unresolved D. The CDR3 has 14 residues. With 3 bases removed from V and 0 bases from J, the gap between germline ends came to 12 bases. In germline, CDR1 is DFQATT, CDR2 SNEGSKA (reference sequence). The CDR3 coding sequence is TGCAGTGCTAGTCGGGCGGCAGCCTCCTACGAGCAGTACTTC. It specifies CSASRAAASYEQYF.

This clonotype came up a few times. The chain joins TRBV20-1 to TRBJ2-7; 8 bases line up with TRBD2. Germline V gives CDR1 DFQATT, CDR2 SNEGSKA (reference sequence). The ends lost 1 base at V and 2 bases at J; junction bases unmatched: 4. This CDR3 spans 14 amino acids. For the CDR3, the DNA is TGCAGTGCTAGAGCTAGCGGGCTCACCTACGAGCAGTACTTC. Translating it yields CSARASGLTYEQYF.

This clonotype came up a few times. The chain uses TRBV7-2 and TRBJ2-5; 9 bases fit TRBD2. The germline V gene has CDR1 SGHTA and CDR2 FQGNSA. Germline trimming cut 5 bases from V and 3 bases from J; bases unmatched to any gene: 7. This CDR3 is 15 amino acids long. CDR3 in amino acids: CASSQQGLAEETQYF. For the CDR3, the DNA is TGTGCCAGCAGCCAGCAGGGACTAGCAGAAGAGACCCAGTACTTC.

The chain carries TRBV5-6 and TRBJ2-1; 12 nucleotides match TRBD2. The germline gives CDR1 SGHDT, CDR2 YYEEEE. The CDR3 runs to 17 residues. V dropped 3 bases and J dropped 7; count of bases not matched to a gene: 11. CDR3 in amino acids: CASSSGLAGYVTNEQFF. In DNA form, the CDR3 reads TGTGCCAGCAGCTCCGGACTAGCGGGGTACGTTACGAATGAGCAGTTCTTC.

The chain is built from TRBV6-5 and TRBJ1-1; no clear D. The CDR3 extends over 14 amino acids. V shed 1 base and J shed 0 bases, with 6 bases lying between them. Per germline, CDR1 MNHEY and CDR2 SVGAGI. CDR3 nucleotides: TGTGCCAGCAGTTACTGGAGCTTGAACACTGAAGCTTTCTTT. Translated, it gives CASSYWSLNTEAFF.

This clonotype was picked up a small number of times. The chain combines TRBV2 with TRBJ1-4, with D unresolved. The V gene's germline CDR1 is SNHLY and CDR2 FYNNEI. This CDR3 is built from 15 residues. V dropped 8 bases and J dropped 2 bases, with 15 bases sitting between them. The CDR3 DNA sequence: TGTGCCAGCGGCGGCCGCCAGGCCACTAATGAAAAACTGTTTTTT. Protein: CASGGRQATNEKLFF.

The chain is built from TRBV18 and TRBJ1-1; D not resolved. Trimming took off 6 bases at V and 0 bases at J, with 14 bases between the two ends. The germline gives CDR1 KGHSH, CDR2 LQKENI. The CDR3 has 15 amino acids. The CDR3 protein is CASSLASLVNTEAFF. CDR3 bases: TGTGCCAGCTCCCTTGCCTCCCTCGTGAACACTGAAGCTTTCTTT.

The chain joins TRBV5-1 to TRBJ2-7, with TRBD2 identical over 7 bases. The length of the CDR3 is 15 residues. Unmatched junction bases numbered 12, after V lost 2 bases and J lost 7 bases. The germline V gene encodes CDR1 SGHRS and CDR2 YFSETQ. CDR3 in DNA: TGCGCCAGCAGCTTCGTCAGCGGGGAGGTGAGGGAGCAGTACTTC. Amino acid sequence: CASSFVSGEVREQYF.

The rearrangement joins TRBV12-3 or TRBV12-4 to TRBJ2-2; unclear D gene. The CDR3 is 12 residues long. The V end lost 5 bases, the J end lost 6 bases, and 7 bases lay between the germline ends. CDR3 loop: CASSGGSGELFF. Written as DNA, the CDR3 is TGTGCCAGCAGTGGTGGATCCGGGGAGCTGTTTTTT.

This clonotype was counted a few times. V and J are TRBV29-1 and TRBJ2-5, with D possibly matching TRBD1 (6 bases). The CDR3 is 15 amino acids. The V gene lost 4 bases and the J gene lost 4 bases, with 19 bases spanning the gap. CDR1 SQVTM and CDR2 ANQGSEA come from the germline V gene. CDR3 DNA: TGCAGCGTTGGTAAGGCAGGGGCGCGAATAGAGACCCAGTACTTC. The encoded protein is CSVGKAGARIETQYF.

The rearrangement joins TRBV7-6 to TRBJ2-2, with a tentative D call TRBD2 (5 bases). Trimming removed 5 bases at V and 10 bases at J, with 17 bases between. Germline V gene data show CDR1 as SGHVS and CDR2 as FNYEAQ. This CDR3 comprises 14 residues. For the CDR3, the DNA is TGTGCCAGCAGCGCCAGACTGGAGGCTCCGGAGCTGTTTTTT. Encoded protein: CASSARLEAPELFF.

This clonotype occurred a few times. The chain links TRBV6-1 to TRBJ2-3; TRBD1 matches at 12 bases. Germline V lookup: CDR1 MNHNS, CDR2 SASEGT. V trimming: 7 bases; J trimming: 5 bases; junction bases outside the gene matches: 16. This CDR3 contains 18 residues. CDR3 protein: CASIKLPGQGAKEDTQYF. The CDR3 nucleotides are TGTGCCAGCATCAAACTTCCGGGACAGGGGGCCAAAGAAGATACGCAGTATTTT.

The chain uses TRBV20-1 and TRBJ2-5, with D tentatively TRBD1 (6 bases). Per the germline V gene, CDR1 is DFQATT and CDR2 is SNEGSKA (reference sequence). Between the trimmed V and J ends, which lost 4 bases and 3 bases, there was a span of 18 bases. The CDR3 sequence is 15 residues long. CDR3 sequence reads: CSATQLGTTEETQYF. CDR3 coding DNA: TGCAGTGCTACCCAGCTAGGGACAACTGAAGAGACCCAGTACTTC.

The rearrangement links TRBV18 to TRBJ2-1; 7 bases are a match to TRBD1. Germline loops: CDR1 KGHSH, CDR2 LQKENI. The CDR3 consists of 14 residues. The V gene end was trimmed by 6 bases and the J gene end by 3 bases; junction bases not matched to a gene: 5. CDR3: CASSKGAIYNEQFF. The CDR3 bases are TGTGCCAGCTCCAAGGGGGCCATCTACAATGAGCAGTTCTTC.

Only a few counts were recorded for this clonotype. The rearrangement links TRBV27 to TRBJ1-6; D possibly corresponds to TRBD1 (5 bases). The CDR3 is 13 amino acids. V was clipped by 9 bases and J by 6 bases, with 12 bases between them. Germline V CDR1 and CDR2: MNHEY, SMNVEV (reference sequence). The CDR3 here is CASGDRLNSPLHF. CDR3 sequence (DNA): TGTGCCAGTGGTGACAGACTTAATTCACCCCTCCACTTT.

The V gene is TRBV4-1, the J gene TRBJ1-1, with a tentative D call TRBD1 (6 bases). Germline V gene sequence: CDR1 MGHRA, CDR2 YSYEKL. The CDR3 sequence is 16 residues long. V was trimmed by 4 bases and J by 1 base, leaving 16 bases between them. The CDR3 DNA follows: TGCGCCAGCAGCCGTACGCCCGGGGACACGAACACTGAAGCTTTCTTT. Residues: CASSRTPGDTNTEAFF.

This clonotype has more than one count but fewer than ten. J is TRBJ1-1 and V is TRBV6-1; D not certain. Germline values: CDR1 MNHNS, CDR2 SASEGT. V was pared by 1 base and J by 8 bases, with 17 bases between. This CDR3 has 15 amino acids. For the CDR3, the DNA is TGTGCCAGCAGTGAAGGCGGTCAGGCTTTCTTGGAAGCTTTCTTT. Its translation is CASSEGGQAFLEAFF.

The rearrangement links TRBV6-2 or TRBV6-3 to TRBJ2-7; D remains unclear. Trimming took 3 bases from V and 0 from J, leaving 6 bases between them. The CDR3 totals 13 residues. CDR1 and CDR2 (germline): MNHEY, SVGEGT. For the CDR3, the DNA is TGTGCCAGCAGTTATTCCATCTCCTACGAGCAGTACTTC. It translates to CASSYSISYEQYF.

This clonotype was seen many times. This chain uses TRBV25-1 with TRBJ1-1, with 10 bases aligning to TRBD1. This CDR3 is 16 amino acids long. Germline CDR1 is MGHDK and CDR2 is SYGVNS. Germline trimming cut 4 bases from V and 4 bases from J; bases unmatched to any gene: 9. The CDR3 bases are TGTGCCAGCAGTGCGATAGGACAGGGGGAGGCCACTGAAGCTTTCTTT. This gives the protein CASSAIGQGEATEAFF.